This TCR beta chain was captured by sequencing in a study of fetal regulatory T cell absence and autoimmunity. Study observations and caveats: Pancreas TCRs were oligoclonally enriched versus cord blood, some clones over 85-fold. The oligoclonal enrichment was interpreted as supporting antigen-driven pancreatic autoimmunity before birth in IPEX syndrome.

The survey-level immunoSEQ assay was used. Measured with immunoSEQ multiplex PCR; TCRdb has only the in-frame clones, and not every one. Counted here are more than 85,000 clones, 72% occurring once; the ten biggest clones make up roughly 2%. As concerns this clone: As yet, its antigen is unknown.

After removal of 6 bases from V and 2 bases from J, the junction contained 6 bases not matched to a gene. There are 16 residues in the CDR3. In germline, CDR1 is SGHNT, CDR2 YENEEA. V is TRBV11-3 and J is TRBJ2-3, with 12 nucleotides matching TRBD2. This clonotype originated in a male donor with IPEX syndrome. Sequenced: pancreas tissue. DNA of the CDR3: TGTGCCAGCAGTTTTAGACTAGCGGGGGCCACAGATACGCAGTATTTT. Translation: CASSFRLAGATDTQYF.